This TCR beta chain was captured in a study of blood T cell repertoires in COVID-19. Original processing notes: Nucleated cell counts were estimated from reference gene primer amplification. Method: immunoSEQ multiplex PCR; TCRdb's copy keeps in-frame clones and lacks some. The V and J calls and clone size are taken from that table; D and trimming were inferred from the DNA. Among around 310,000 clones listed, around 90% were seen once. The receptor comes from a woman between 40 and 50 years old with COVID-19, enrolled during active disease. The sequenced material came from peripheral blood.

This CDR3 reads CASSMEPQETQYF. The CDR3 region has the DNA TGTGCCAGTAGTATGGAGCCGCAAGAGACCCAGTACTTC. The V and J genes are TRBV19 and TRBJ2-5; D uncertain. V was clipped by 3 bases and J by 2 bases, with 7 bases between them. The CDR3 length is 13 residues. Germline V gene lookup returns CDR1 LNHDA and CDR2 SQIVND (reference sequence). Together with reference TRBV19 and TRBJ2-5, the CDR3 gives the full variable domain: DGGITQSPKYLFRKEGQNVTLSCEQNLNHDAMYWYRQDPGQGLRLIYYSQIVNDFQKGDIAEGYSVSREKKESFPLTVTSAQKNPTAFYLCASSMEPQETQYFGPGTRLLVL.